This T cell receptor (beta chain) was sequenced in a study of blood T cells in healthy people across ages. Study-wide results and limits: There was no known CMV status for donors, so expanded clonotype changes were possibly confounded. Among long-lived donors, naive CD4+ cells were more numerous and diversity higher than in aged donors.

A J-beta primer mix and a sample-barcoded 5' primer were used in a second PCR of roughly 6 to 11 cycles. TCRdb redid the calling of the 5' RACE reads with MiXCR, one entry per CDR3 protein. In the table there are about 940,000 distinct CDR3 sequences, 48% of which are singletons. As to this clonotype: What it binds is unknown.

The germline gives CDR1 SQVTM, CDR2 ANQGSEA. This CDR3 has 13 amino acids. Trimming pared 3 bases from V and 1 base from J, leaving 6 bases between. Sequences were obtained from blood. The chain has TRBV29-1 and TRBJ1-4; D gene uncertain. The receptor was derived from a man under 40 in good health. CDR3 in DNA: TGCAGCGTTGATCTAGGAACTAATGAAAAACTGTTTTTT. As protein: CSVDLGTNEKLFF.